This T cell receptor beta chain is drawn from a study of Ad26.COV2.S vaccination and SARS-CoV-2 variants. Notes on the study in general: Placebo recipients trailed vaccine recipients in spike-specific TCR breadth.

V was clipped by 11 bases and J by 7 bases; unmatched bases: 13. The CDR3 is made up of 15 amino acids. CDR1 is SGHAT, CDR2 FQNNGV, per germline. Profiled with immunoSEQ multiplex PCR; TCRdb holds only in-frame clones, not every one. The sample yields some 290,000 clones, 85% to 90% seen once. As to treatment: roughly 20 received Ad26.COV2.S at low or high dose, single or two shots; roughly five received placebo; per-sample allocation not given. The samples were gathered on day 63 after the first injection of vaccine or placebo. Concerning this clone: Its specificity is unknown.

This chain links TRBV11-2 with TRBJ2-1, with TRBD2 matching over 11 bases. Sequencing used peripheral blood, obtained in a trial of Ad26.COV2.S vaccine versus placebo. The clonotype originates from a person between 18 and 59 years old who received the Ad26.COV2.S COVID-19 vaccine or a placebo. This chain's CDR3 is CASRRVAGGPNEQFF. CDR3 DNA sequence: TGTGCCTCCCGGCGGGTAGCGGGGGGGCCAAATGAGCAGTTCTTC.